This T cell receptor (beta chain) was captured by sequencing in a study of CD8 T cells in Susac syndrome (dated by TCRdb to the late 2010s). With respect to the entire study: Whether CD8+ T cell activation and differentiation in Susac syndrome was antigen driven was tested using repertoire sequencing. The clonality of the CD8+ T cell repertoire was compared across approximately 11 healthy donors, around 14 Susac syndrome patients and about 15 multiple sclerosis patients. Findings and caveats that apply to the study as a whole: The TCR sequencing and HLA analysis was acknowledged to have included a relatively small number of individuals.

RNA was extracted with the RNeasy kit and roughly 0.5 to 1 ug was reverse transcribed using random hexamers. TCR beta CDR3 regions were amplified with the immunoSEQ multiplex PCR assay covering 54 Vbeta and 13 Jbeta segments. PCR amplification bias was corrected using a synthetic template baseline for primer optimization and computational correction. The published analysis was carried out like this. Reads were annotated to V, D and J genes according to IMGT and were analyzed with immunoSEQ Analyzer, with only productive sequences retained. To calculate clonality, Shannon entropy was normalized by log2 of the number of productive unique sequences and then subtracted from one. For each patient and control, public and private clones were evaluated among the 100 most prevalent clones. Clones were defined as Susac-specific if absent from the healthy and MS cohorts, from 900 to 1,200 published viral clones and from other ImmuneACCESS disease sequences. The public reads were reprocessed in TCRdb via fastp at Q25 and MiXCR, keeping in-frame beta chains. Rows are combined by CDR3 protein, so each entry shows the most common genes and DNA. The V and J calls were not made by the authors but by TCRdb's processing. The sample table shows some 150,000 distinct CDR3 sequences, and about 95% are seen once. The biggest ten clones account for approximately 0.15% of the sample.

Trimming costs V 7 bases and J 3 bases, and their ends lie 10 bases apart. Via the germline V gene, CDR1 is SGDLS and CDR2 YYNGEE. Counted from cysteine to phenylalanine, this CDR3 has 12 amino acids. Only the CDR3 region is kept as DNA, spanning 36 bases read in frame from base 1. On this clonotype itself: The clone's antigen remains unknown. No base quality values were provided; no much bigger clone lies one nucleotide off.

Peripheral blood CD8+ and CD4+ T cells from healthy donors, Susac syndrome patients and multiple sclerosis patients were profiled using high-throughput TCR beta sequencing. Multiple sclerosis controls were treatment-naive patients with stable or active relapsing-remitting disease fulfilling revised McDonald criteria. CD8+ TEMRA cells were enriched by FACS, while bulk CD8+ and CD4+ T cells were purified by magnetic negative isolation. Blood was collected in EDTA tubes and processed within 24 hours, with PBMCs isolated through density gradient centrifugation. PBMCs intended for TCR sequencing were cryopreserved in liquid nitrogen and were subsequently thawed in a 37 degrees C water bath. Purity of sorted or isolated CD4+, CD8+ and CD8+ TEMRA cells was at least 90%.

The rearrangement joined TRBV9 to TRBJ1-1, with the D segment identity uncertain. The receptor comes from a human donor with multiple sclerosis. Sequenced input: CD8+ T cells from PBMCs. At the DNA level, the sequence is TGTGCCAGCCACGGCGAGGACACTGAAGCTTTCTTT. This encodes CASHGEDTEAFF.